This is a list of T cell receptor beta chains from one sample in a study of Ad26.COV2.S vaccination and SARS-CoV-2 variants. Measured with immunoSEQ multiplex PCR; TCRdb has only the in-frame clones, and not every one. The table lists over 85,000 clones, roughly 75% of them singletons. Sequenced here: peripheral blood, sampled after recovery from COVID-19. The source is a human donor who had recovered from COVID-19. Both conserved end residues are part of each CDR3. D genes are given only for firm matches. The size entry is marked missing in some rows and otherwise reads once, few, many or a size class.

V	size	J	D	CDR3	DNA
TRBV18	-	TRBJ1-3	TRBD1	CASSPQGQAADTIYF	TGTGCCAGCTCACCACAGGGACAGGCGGCGGACACCATATATTTT
TRBV28	few	TRBJ1-6	-	CASSLGLLGEGANSPLHF	TGTGCCAGCAGTTTAGGGTTGCTGGGGGAAGGGGCTAATTCACCCCTCCACTTT
TRBV5-1	-	TRBJ2-2	-	CASSSARGARTGELFF	TGCGCCAGCAGCTCCGCCCGTGGGGCGCGCACCGGGGAGCTGTTTTTT
TRBV10-1	-	TRBJ2-2	-	CASSVDTHTGELFF	TGCGCCAGCAGTGTGGACACCCACACCGGGGAGCTGTTTTTT
TRBV2	-	TRBJ2-3	-	CASSERAYSDTDTQYF	TGTGCCAGCAGTGAAAGAGCATACTCTGACACAGATACGCAGTATTTT
TRBV9	-	TRBJ1-5	-	CASRPSVNQPQHF	TGTGCCAGCAGGCCCTCGGTCAATCAGCCCCAGCATTTT
TRBV7-2	-	TRBJ2-7	-	CASSIVGSGQYF	TGTGCCAGCAGCATCGTCGGGTCGGGGCAGTACTTC
TRBV7-2	once	TRBJ1-2	-	CASSSAGGQSYYGYTF	TGTGCCAGCAGCTCGGCGGGGGGACAATCGTACTATGGCTACACCTTC
TRBV6-6	once	TRBJ2-7	-	CASSTIIGASEQYF	TGTGCCAGCAGTACAATAATCGGGGCGAGTGAGCAGTACTTC
TRBV6-4	-	TRBJ2-1	TRBD2	CASSDSFSGGAYIEQFF	TGTGCCAGCAGTGACTCGTTTAGCGGGGGGGCCTATATTGAGCAGTTCTTC
TRBV7-2	-	TRBJ2-5	TRBD2	CASSEGAGGPETQYF	TGTGCCAGCAGCGAAGGGGCGGGGGGCCCAGAGACCCAGTACTTC